Below are 17 T cell receptor beta chains sequenced from a single sample in a study of blood T cells in healthy people across ages. The use of a sample-barcoded 5' primer and a J-beta primer mix characterized a second PCR of about 6 to 11 cycles. MiXCR, run by TCRdb on the 5' RACE reads, gives a single entry per CDR3 protein. This sample yields 1.8 million or so distinct CDR3 sequences, of which roughly two fifths are seen a single time; about 21% belongs to the top ten. The material sequenced was blood. The source of these receptors is a human donor in good health.

The chain joins TRBV7-2 to TRBJ1-5, with TRBD1 matching over 11 bases. CDR1 is SGHTA, CDR2 FQGNSA, per germline. Trimming cost V 0 bases and J 12 bases; bases outside gene matches: 13. The CDR3 consists of 17 residues. CDR3 region: CASSLAILRTGGRLQHF. CDR3 sequence (DNA): TGTGCCAGCAGCTTAGCGATTCTGAGGACAGGGGGCAGGCTCCAGCATTTT.

The rearrangement joins TRBV5-1 to TRBJ1-2; no reliable D call. In germline, CDR1 is SGHRS, CDR2 YFSETQ. Trimming stripped 2 bases from V and 4 bases from J, with 15 bases between. The CDR3 totals 15 residues. CDR3 protein: CASSLQRAVVYGYTF. The CDR3 nucleotides read TGCGCCAGCAGCTTACAGAGGGCGGTTGTCTATGGCTACACCTTC.

V is TRBV20-1 and J is TRBJ2-5, with 7 bases lining up with TRBD2. J lost 11 bases, V lost 2 bases, and 17 bases had no gene match. The CDR3 runs 15 residues. In germline, CDR1 is DFQATT, CDR2 SNEGSKA (reference sequence). CDR3 bases: TGCAGTGCTAGAAACCCTCGGGGGGTCTACAATGAGCAGTACTTC. Residues: CSARNPRGVYNEQYF.

The chain is built from TRBV4-3 and TRBJ2-3, with D unclear. Trimming pared 1 base from V and 2 bases from J, leaving 10 bases between. CDR3 length: 15 residues. Looked up from germline, CDR1 is LGHNA and CDR2 is YSLEER. In DNA form, the CDR3 reads TGCGCCAGCAGCCAAGTTGGTGGGAACACAGATACGCAGTATTTT. Translated: CASSQVGGNTDTQYF.

The rearrangement joins TRBV20-1 to TRBJ2-5, with TRBD2 as a possible D gene (6 bases). Trimming pared 0 bases from V and 3 bases from J, leaving 20 bases between. The CDR3 consists of 17 residues. Germline V lookup: CDR1 DFQATT, CDR2 SNEGSKA (reference sequence). CDR3 in DNA: TGCAGTGCTAGAGATAGGCTAGCGAGAATGGGGGAAGAGACCCAGTACTTC. Translation: CSARDRLARMGEETQYF.

The chain recombines TRBV4-2 with TRBJ1-2; tentatively, D is TRBD1 (5 bases). This CDR3 has 13 amino acids. V was cut by 2 bases and J by 13 bases, with 17 bases left in between. CDR1 and CDR2 (germline): LGHNA, YNFKEQ. The chain's CDR3 is CASSQNYGQGGTF. The CDR3 DNA reads as TGTGCCAGCAGCCAAAACTATGGGCAGGGAGGCACCTTC.

This chain uses TRBV7-8 with TRBJ1-5, with D possibly TRBD1 on 5 matching bases. Germline V gene data show CDR1 as SGHVS and CDR2 as FQNEAQ. There are 16 residues in the CDR3. The V gene lost 2 bases and the J gene lost 6 bases, with 17 bases spanning the gap. The CDR3 loop is CASSLMGRVRSQPQHF. The CDR3, as DNA: TGTGCCAGCAGCTTAATGGGCAGGGTAAGATCTCAGCCCCAGCATTTT.

This clonotype appeared a few times. The chain couples TRBV9 to TRBJ2-3, with 8 bases aligning to TRBD2. With V trimmed by 2 bases and J by 3 bases, 5 bases remained unmatched. CDR1 SGDLS and CDR2 YYNGEE come from the germline V gene. CDR3 size: 15 residues. CDR3 nucleotide sequence: TGTGCCAGCAGCGTCGGGGGGGCCGTAACAGATACGCAGTATTTT. Translation: CASSVGGAVTDTQYF.

J is TRBJ2-1 and V is TRBV7-2; D is unclear. With 5 bases removed from V and 8 bases from J, the gap between germline ends came to 13 bases. The CDR3 loop spans 13 amino acids. Germline loops: CDR1 SGHTA, CDR2 FQGNSA. The chain's CDR3 is CASSPSGIDEQFF. CDR3 in DNA: TGTGCCAGCAGCCCCAGTGGGATCGATGAGCAGTTCTTC.

V is TRBV6-2 or TRBV6-3 and J is TRBJ2-3; TRBD2 matches 11 bases. The CDR3 spans 16 residues. Trimming cost V 5 bases and J 5 bases; bases outside gene matches: 9. The germline V gene has CDR1 MNHEY and CDR2 SVGEGT. The CDR3 here is CASSPETSGGLDTQYF. The CDR3 coding sequence is TGTGCCAGCAGTCCTGAAACTAGCGGGGGATTAGATACGCAGTATTTT.

This clonotype has only a few counts. This rearrangement joins TRBV30 to TRBJ2-7, with D unresolved. The CDR3 extends over 13 amino acids. From germline, CDR1 is GTSNPN and CDR2 SVGIG (reference sequence). V lost 0 bases to trimming and J lost 3 bases, with 9 bases between them. CDR3 in amino acids: CAWSVTTDYEQYF. The CDR3 coding sequence is TGTGCCTGGAGTGTAACTACGGACTACGAGCAGTACTTC. The full variable domain, its missing parts supplied by reference TRBV30 and TRBJ2-7, is SQTIHQWPATLVQPVGSPLSLECTVEGTSNPNLYWYRQAAGRGLQLLFYSVGIGQISSEVPQNLSASRPQDRQFILSSKKLLLSDSGFYLCAWSVTTDYEQYFGPGTRLTVT.

This clonotype showed up many times. The chain employs TRBV7-2 and TRBJ2-7; D remains ambiguous. V lost 5 bases, J lost 7 bases, and 12 bases lay in between. Germline V CDR1 and CDR2: SGHTA, FQGNSA. The CDR3 is 12 amino acids. CDR3 protein: CASSPQLGEQYF. As DNA, the CDR3 is TGTGCCAGCAGCCCGCAATTAGGGGAGCAGTACTTC.

The rearrangement links TRBV29-1 to TRBJ2-4; possibly TRBD1 or TRBD2 for D (5 bases each). Trimming left V 1 base short and J 13 bases short, with 17 bases between. Germline lookup yields CDR1 SQVTM and CDR2 ANQGSEA. This CDR3 spans 13 amino acids. In DNA, the CDR3 is TGCAGCGTTGAAGGGGGGTCCTACAATGAGCAGTACTTC. Its translation: CSVEGGSYNEQYF.

This clonotype occurred a few times. V usage is TRBV6-1 and J usage is TRBJ2-3; D is ambiguous. Deletions cut 5 bases from V and 6 bases from J, with 15 bases between. The CDR3 covers 14 residues. Per the germline V gene, CDR1 is MNHNS and CDR2 is SASEGT. The CDR3 nucleotides are TGTGCCAGCAGTTTTATCCCCTCGTCGGATACGCAGTATTTT. Encoded protein: CASSFIPSSDTQYF.

The rearrangement joins TRBV7-3 to TRBJ2-5; D is undetermined. The V and J ends lost 5 bases and 2 bases respectively, with 12 bases between them. Germline V gene sequence: CDR1 SGHTA, CDR2 FQGTGA. This CDR3 is built from 14 residues. The CDR3 sequence: CASSHGWEQETQYF. The CDR3 DNA is TGTGCCAGCAGCCACGGATGGGAACAAGAGACCCAGTACTTC. Full variable domain (outside the CDR3, taken from reference TRBV7-3 and TRBJ2-5): GAGVSQTPSNKVTEKGKYVELRCDPISGHTALYWYRQSLGQGPEFLIYFQGTGAADDSGLPNDRFFAVRPEGSVSTLKIQRTERGDSAVYLCASSHGWEQETQYFGPGTRLLVL.

The CDR3 sequence is CSARDGAFNEQYF. The CDR3 bases are TGCAGTGCTAGAGACGGGGCCTTCAACGAGCAGTACTTC. The rearrangement joins TRBV20-1 to TRBJ2-7, with D perhaps being TRBD1 or TRBD2 (5 bases each). This CDR3 is 13 amino acids long. Germline CDR1 reads DFQATT; CDR2 reads SNEGSKA (reference sequence). V was shortened by 0 bases and J by 5 bases, with 11 bases between the two germline ends.

A single count supports this clonotype. This chain links TRBV7-6 with TRBJ1-4; D perhaps matches TRBD1 (5 bases). Trimming removed 5 bases from V and 7 bases from J, with 11 bases in between. The V gene's germline CDR1 is SGHVS and CDR2 FNYEAQ. This CDR3 region has 13 residues. CDR3 sequence reads: CASSHGGSEKLFF. DNA for the CDR3: TGTGCCAGCAGCCACGGGGGTAGTGAAAAACTGTTTTTT.